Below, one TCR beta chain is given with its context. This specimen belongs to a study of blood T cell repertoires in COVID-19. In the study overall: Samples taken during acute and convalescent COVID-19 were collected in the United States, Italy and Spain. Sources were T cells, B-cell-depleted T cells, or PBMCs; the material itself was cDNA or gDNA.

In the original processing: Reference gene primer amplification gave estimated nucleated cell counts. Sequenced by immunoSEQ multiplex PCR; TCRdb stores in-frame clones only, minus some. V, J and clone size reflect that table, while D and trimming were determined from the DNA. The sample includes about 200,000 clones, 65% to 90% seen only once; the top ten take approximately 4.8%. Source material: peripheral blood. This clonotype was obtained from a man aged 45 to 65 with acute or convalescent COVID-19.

The CDR3, as DNA: TGTGCCAGCAGAAGACAGGAGAACACTGAAGCTTTCTTT. Its translation is CASRRQENTEAFF. The chain has TRBV6-5 and TRBJ1-1; possible D gene TRBD1, 6 bases. Trimming left V 6 bases short and J 1 base short, with 9 bases between. Germline CDR1 MNHEY, CDR2 SVGAGI. The CDR3 runs to 13 residues.